This T cell receptor (beta chain) was found in a study of regulatory T cells in long-lasting Graves disease. General study results and limits: Repertoires from persistent disease leaned toward TRBV28, TRBJ1-2 and TRBJ2-5.

This clonotype has ten or more counts. The antigen remains unidentified. Both iRepertoire HTBI primers and Arm-PCR of CDR3 regions were used to build the TCR beta libraries. One entry per CDR3 protein results from TCRdb running MiXCR on the multiplex PCR reads. This table has some 340,000 distinct CDR3 sequences, roughly 10% appearing once. The time point was: newly diagnosed GD, antithyroid drugs for less than 3 months. Extracted RNA from PBMCs served as the source of the TCR library. Trimming took 1 base from V and 1 from J, leaving 16 bases between them. Germline V gene sequence: CDR1 SGHAT, CDR2 FQDESV (reference sequence). The CDR3 has 17 amino acids. In addition, the sample was reused for a study of T cells in Graves' hyperthyroidism and ophthalmopathy. As that study records: First-round RT-PCR of the TCR CDR3 relied on the HTBI primer set. Most clonotypes expanded in thyroid above 0.001 were likewise present in blood.

The chain uses TRBV11-1 and TRBJ2-5, with TRBD2 as a possible D gene (6 bases). The sequence derives from a woman between 18 and 30 years old with Graves disease. This sample comprised peripheral blood mononuclear cells (PBMCs), obtained at new diagnosis, from a patient treated with antithyroid drugs. The CDR3 DNA reads as TGTGCCAGCAGCTTAGTGTCGGGGGACGGATTCCAAGAGACCCAGTACTTC. Translated, it gives CASSLVSGDGFQETQYF.